Shown below are 16 T cell receptor beta chains from a single sample sequenced in a study of blood T cell repertoires in COVID-19 (TCRdb year 2020). Libraries were made using the immunoSEQ multiplex PCR assay. Sourced from immuneACCESS, this table was stored by TCRdb with only in-frame sequences that have V and J called. A share of the clones is absent; for the studies checked, an unresolved V gene accounts for under half, and the remainder has no known explanation. Across this sample there are a few hundred thousand clones, with around 82% seen only once. The ten largest make up 1.2% of the sample. Material for sequencing was peripheral blood. Receptors originate from a woman between 50 and 59 years old with acute or convalescent COVID-19.

This chain connects TRBV10-2 to TRBJ1-2; tentatively, D is TRBD1 (5 bases). V gave up 6 bases and J gave up 0 bases, with 11 bases separating them. Germline V lookup: CDR1 WSHSY, CDR2 SAAADI. The length of the CDR3 is 14 residues. The CDR3 here is CASRIDSSNYGYTF. Written as DNA, the CDR3 is TGCGCCAGCAGGATTGACAGCTCTAACTATGGCTACACCTTC.

The chain recombines TRBV7-9 with TRBJ1-2, with 7 bases fitting TRBD1. V lost 3 bases and J lost 3; bases outside the gene matches: 4. This CDR3 comprises 14 residues. CDR1 and CDR2 from the germline V gene are SEHNR and FQNEAQ (reference sequence). DNA of the CDR3: TGTGCCAGCAGCTTGGAGGGACAGTACTATGGCTACACCTTC. It codes for CASSLEGQYYGYTF.

The gene calls are TRBV6-6 and TRBJ2-7; 8 bases agree with TRBD1. Unmatched junction bases numbered 12, after V lost 7 bases and J lost 7 bases. Germline V gene data show CDR1 as MNHNY and CDR2 as SVGAGI (reference sequence). The CDR3 loop spans 14 amino acids. CDR3 nucleotide sequence: TGTGCCAGCACCGAGGACAGGGAGGCGTTTGAGCAGTACTTC. Amino acid sequence: CASTEDREAFEQYF.

This clone appeared once. The chain combines TRBV5-6 with TRBJ1-5; the D is unclear. Germline lookup yields CDR1 SGHDT and CDR2 YYEEEE. Trimming took off 3 bases at V and 5 bases at J, with 9 bases between the two ends. The length of the CDR3 is 13 residues. CDR3 nucleotides: TGTGCCAGCAGCTCGAGGTGGGATCAGCCCCAGCATTTT. Translated: CASSSRWDQPQHF.

The V call is TRBV3-1 (or the pseudogene TRBV3-2), the J call TRBJ1-1; TRBD1 aligns across 8 bases. V shed 1 base and J 4 bases; nucleotides not matched to a gene: 5. The germline gives CDR1 LGHDT, CDR2 YNNKEL (reference sequence). This CDR3 region has 15 residues. CDR3 in amino acids: CASSQGTGLSTEAFF. The CDR3 bases are TGTGCCAGCAGCCAAGGGACAGGGCTCAGCACTGAAGCTTTCTTT.

This chain links TRBV3-1 (or the pseudogene TRBV3-2) with TRBJ1-2; D is unresolved. V was shortened by 1 base and J by 5 bases, with 14 bases between the two germline ends. CDR1 and CDR2 from the germline V gene are LGHDT and YNNKEL (reference sequence). CDR3 size: 15 residues. CDR3 in DNA: TGTGCCAGCAGCCAAGGGCGGGAGAGGCGGTATGGCTACACCTTC. Translated, it gives CASSQGRERRYGYTF.

The chain employs TRBV7-3 and TRBJ2-6; TRBD1 agrees at 12 bases. The CDR3 runs 17 residues. V dropped 2 bases and J dropped 4; count of bases not matched to a gene: 3. The germline gives CDR1 SGHTA, CDR2 FQGTGA. The CDR3 DNA reads TGTGCCAGCAGCTTAGGGACAGGGGGCTCCGGGGCCAACGTCCTGACTTTC. This gives the protein CASSLGTGGSGANVLTF.

This clone has a single count. The chain joins TRBV4-3 to TRBJ2-3; D is possibly TRBD2 (7 bases). The CDR3 loop spans 18 amino acids. CDR1 and CDR2 (germline): LGHNA, YSLEER. Deletions cut 4 bases from V and 0 bases from J, with 20 bases between. CDR3: CASSPGGHGPFSTDTQYF. DNA for the CDR3: TGCGCCAGCAGCCCGGGGGGACACGGCCCTTTCAGCACAGATACGCAGTATTTT.

The rearrangement uses TRBV10-1 and TRBJ2-3; possibly TRBD2 for D (6 bases). Germline loops: CDR1 WNHNN, CDR2 SYGVQD (reference sequence). Trimming pared 1 base from V and 1 base from J, leaving 6 bases between. The CDR3 extends over 14 amino acids. In nucleotides, the CDR3 is TGCGCCAGCAGTGAGTGGGGGGGCACAGATACGCAGTATTTT. Translation gives CASSEWGGTDTQYF.

The gene calls are TRBV29-1 and TRBJ1-1; the D gene is possibly TRBD1 (5 bases). This CDR3 region has 14 residues. Trimming pared 7 bases from V and 3 bases from J, leaving 18 bases between. Germline lookup yields CDR1 SQVTM and CDR2 ANQGSEA. CDR3 DNA sequence: TGCAGCGCTAGAACCCAGGGCGGCGACACTGAAGCTTTCTTT. This translates into CSARTQGGDTEAFF.

The chain carries TRBV6-5 and TRBJ2-1, with 9 positions matching TRBD1. The CDR3 consists of 15 residues. The germline V gene has CDR1 MNHEY and CDR2 SVGAGI. V lost 5 bases and J lost 4; bases outside the gene matches: 6. CDR3 nucleotide sequence: TGTGCCAGCAGTCTCGGACAGGGGCTATACAATGAGCAGTTCTTC. Protein sequence: CASSLGQGLYNEQFF.

The chain joins TRBV30 to TRBJ2-5, with a tentative D call TRBD1 (5 bases). Per the germline V gene, CDR1 is GTSNPN and CDR2 is SVGIG (reference sequence). V was pared by 3 bases and J by 3 bases, with 5 bases between. The CDR3 contains 11 residues. The CDR3 nucleotides read TGTGCCTGGAGACAGGAAGAGACCCAGTACTTC. This sequence encodes CAWRQEETQYF.

The V gene is TRBV5-1, the J gene TRBJ2-7; tentative D call: TRBD1 (6 bases). The V gene's germline CDR1 is SGHRS and CDR2 YFSETQ. This CDR3 comprises 13 residues. V lost 8 bases, J lost 2 bases, and 14 bases lay in between. The CDR3 protein is CASSGTSAYEQYF. The DNA of the CDR3 is TGCGCCAGTTCCGGGACATCGGCCTACGAGCAGTACTTC.

V is TRBV30 and J is TRBJ2-1; no firm D call. The V and J ends lost 0 bases and 0 bases respectively, with 9 bases between them. The CDR3 is 15 residues long. Per germline, CDR1 GTSNPN and CDR2 SVGIG (reference sequence). The DNA of the CDR3 is TGTGCCTGGAGTGTTCCTGGGCCCTCCTACAATGAGCAGTTCTTC. It codes for CAWSVPGPSYNEQFF.

The CDR3 region has the DNA TGTGCCAGCAGTGAAGGGACAGATCCCTACGAGCAGTACTTC. Amino acid sequence: CASSEGTDPYEQYF. This sequence joins TRBV2 and TRBJ2-7, with D perhaps TRBD1 (6 bases). CDR3 length: 14 residues. With 1 base removed from V and 2 bases from J, the gap between germline ends came to 9 bases. CDR1 and CDR2 from the germline V gene are SNHLY and FYNNEI.

This chain joins TRBV19 and TRBJ2-7; 9 positions agree with TRBD2. J gave up 4 bases and V 5 bases, and 15 bases lay outside the gene matches. This CDR3 spans 17 amino acids. Germline CDR1 is LNHDA and CDR2 is SQIVND (reference sequence). The chain's CDR3 is CASSVSSAAGGIYEQYF. The CDR3, as DNA: TGTGCCAGTAGTGTCTCCTCTGCGGCGGGAGGGATTTACGAGCAGTACTTC.